The rows below give T cell receptor beta chains drawn from one sample of a study of vaccination and CD4 T cells after COVID-19. TCRdb used MiXCR to reprocess the PCR reads, holding one entry per CDR3 protein. The sample carries around 8,100 distinct CDR3 sequences, less than 80% recorded once. Antigens for these TCRs are unknown. The sample consisted of cultured CD4+ T cells from blood, taken after SARS-CoV-2 vaccination. These receptors originate from a human donor with COVID-19. Each CDR3 is given with its conserved first and last residue. The D gene is left open where the match is weak. Not every row has a clone size; where given, it reads once, few, many or a size class.

v_call,d_call,j_call,clone_size,cdr3_aa,cdr3_nt
TRBV6-1,TRBD1,TRBJ1-2,NA,CASREEGQGIRGYTF,TGTGCCAGCAGGGAGGAGGGACAGGGAATTCGTGGCTACACCTTC
TRBV9,TRBD1,TRBJ2-7,few,CASSAPGQGSEQYF,TGTGCCAGCAGCGCCCCCGGACAGGGGTCCGAGCAGTACTTC
TRBV5-1,NA,TRBJ2-3,NA,CASSFTDTQYF,TGCGCCAGCAGCTTCACAGATACGCAGTATTTT
TRBV6-1,NA,TRBJ2-2,once,CASSDLRGKGTVGGELFF,TGTGCCAGCAGCGATCTCCGGGGGAAGGGAACTGTCGGCGGGGAGCTGTTTTTT
TRBV24-1,NA,TRBJ1-2,NA,CATSNTRYGYTF,TGTGCCACCAGTAACACTCGCTATGGCTACACCTTC
TRBV6-1,NA,TRBJ1-4,few,CASRSGEKLFF,TGTGCCAGCAGGTCCGGTGAAAAACTGTTTTTT
TRBV20-1,TRBD1,TRBJ1-6,NA,CSARPRQGTTYNSPLHF,TGCAGTGCTAGACCGAGACAGGGGACGACCTATAATTCACCCCTCCACTTT
TRBV10-3,TRBD2,TRBJ2-2,few,CAIRGGANTGELFF,TGTGCCATCAGGGGAGGGGCGAACACCGGGGAGCTGTTTTTT
TRBV10-3,TRBD2,TRBJ2-1,NA,CATGSGGNEQFF,TGTGCCACCGGGAGCGGGGGCAATGAGCAGTTCTTC
TRBV20-1,NA,TRBJ1-5,NA,CSAREKGQGQLGPQHF,TGCAGTGCTAGAGAGAAAGGGCAGGGGCAGTTGGGGCCCCAGCATTTT
TRBV10-3,TRBD1,TRBJ2-3,NA,CAIRPGTGADTQYF,TGTGCCATCAGACCCGGGACAGGGGCAGATACGCAGTATTTT
TRBV20-1,NA,TRBJ2-3,NA,CSAPRGPDTQYF,TGCAGTGCCCCCAGGGGTCCAGATACGCAGTATTTT
TRBV11-2,TRBD2,TRBJ2-2,NA,CASSSGTSGSNTGELFF,TGTGCCAGCAGCTCCGGGACTAGCGGGTCGAACACCGGGGAGCTGTTTTTT
TRBV11-2,TRBD1,TRBJ1-1,few,CASSFTGQGTEAFF,TGTGCCAGCAGCTTTACTGGACAGGGCACTGAAGCTTTCTTT
TRBV18,NA,TRBJ2-2,NA,CASSPPSGELFF,TGTGCCAGCTCACCACCGTCCGGGGAGCTGTTTTTT
TRBV30,TRBD2,TRBJ2-3,NA,CAWSVSPIRALERGDRITDTQYF,TGTGCCTGGAGTGTAAGTCCGATCCGAGCATTGGAACGGGGGGACCGAATCACAGATACGCAGTATTTT
TRBV15,TRBD1,TRBJ2-5,NA,CATSRDRGDRGVQETQYF,TGTGCCACCAGCAGAGATAGAGGAGACAGGGGGGTTCAAGAGACCCAGTACTTC
TRBV7-9,NA,TRBJ2-3,NA,CAGIDRAQADTQYF,TGTGCCGGAATCGACCGGGCCCAAGCGGATACGCAGTATTTT
TRBV5-3,TRBD1,TRBJ2-5,few,CASSSRTGQGETQYF,TGTGCCAGCAGCAGCCGGACAGGGCAGGGGGAGACCCAGTACTTC
TRBV2,TRBD1,TRBJ1-5,NA,CASSEQGAIQPQHF,TGTGCCAGCAGTGAGCAGGGGGCAATTCAGCCCCAGCATTTT
TRBV15,NA,TRBJ2-2,NA,CATSRVVGTGELFF,TGTGCCACCAGCAGAGTGGTGGGGACCGGGGAGCTGTTTTTT
TRBV5-1,TRBD1,TRBJ1-1,NA,CASSWGQGATEAFF,TGCGCCAGCAGCTGGGGACAGGGAGCCACTGAAGCTTTCTTT
TRBV24-1,TRBD2,TRBJ2-5,NA,CATSDRSAAGGRETQYF,TGTGCCACCAGTGATCGATCGGCAGCGGGGGGCCGAGAGACCCAGTACTTC
TRBV7-3,NA,TRBJ1-1,NA,CASSLRGAGYEAFF,TGTGCCAGCAGCTTACGGGGCGCCGGCTATGAAGCTTTCTTT
TRBV7-9,TRBD2,TRBJ2-1,NA,CASGYSGGVYNEQFF,TGTGCCAGCGGATATAGCGGGGGGGTCTACAATGAGCAGTTCTTC
TRBV20-1,TRBD1,TRBJ2-7,NA,CSATRGTGTSEQYF,TGCAGTGCTACCCGAGGGACAGGAACCAGCGAGCAGTACTTC
TRBV6-1,TRBD1,TRBJ1-1,NA,CASSLGTAEAFF,TGTGCCAGCAGTCTCGGGACAGCGGAAGCTTTCTTT
TRBV7-2,NA,TRBJ1-3,NA,CASSLAPGDVGVRNTIYF,TGTGCCAGCAGCTTAGCCCCAGGGGATGTAGGTGTAAGAAACACCATATATTTT
TRBV15,TRBD2,TRBJ2-3,NA,CATSRRTSGLTDTQYF,TGTGCCACCAGCCGACGGACTAGCGGTCTCACAGATACGCAGTATTTT